This T cell receptor (beta chain) emerged from a study of T cell clusters in autoimmune cytopenias (dated by TCRdb to between 2017 and 2020). Regarding the study in general: TRB sequencing reached a median depth of approximately 50,000 reads per sample and yielded a median of about 2,500 distinct TRB clonotypes per sample. The goal of the study was to find out whether patients with autoimmune cytopenia have a disease-specific immune repertoire signature that could be used as a blood-based biomarker. In autoimmune cytopenia patients, peripheral blood TRB and IGH repertoires were sequenced during active disease and over treatment follow-up, together with healthy, CLL and autoimmune hepatitis controls.

The paper's findings and limits, for the study overall: The cluster-lack signature was not seen for secondary cytopenia versus CLL, apparently masked by the dominant lymphoma-associated repertoire. The GLIPH analysis suggested a lack of physiological T cell clusters in primary autoimmune cytopenia patients, since roughly 50 clusters were exclusive to healthy donors whereas about 18 were exclusive to patients. The T cell clusters were only ever defined in silico, so experimental validation of their functional role was still needed. Almost three-fold more exclusive TRB clusters were observed in healthy donors than in active autoimmune hepatitis patients, consistent with an autoimmunity-wide signature. Shifts in the TRB repertoire, including less even repertoires in secondary cytopenia and CLL, were mostly a reflection of lymphoma bias and not of autoimmunity.

Including cysteine and phenylalanine, the CDR3 has 16 amino acids. No DNA appears here. The germline V gene (reference sequence) gives CDR1 as LNHDA and CDR2 as SQIVND. This clonotype ranks as medium-sized (0.01 to 0.1%) by frequency alone, as no count is recorded. The target of this receptor is not known. Each sample's TRB amplification started from around 0.25 ug of peripheral blood genomic DNA, which corresponds to approximately 36,000 genome equivalents. TRB rearrangements were amplified by multiplex PCR using a touch-down protocol with TRB-A and TRB-B primer pools mixed in one tube. Two consecutive PCR reactions with Phusion HS II polymerase added Illumina adapters and sample indices to the amplicons. The amplicons were gel-purified using the NucleoSpin Gel and PCR Clean-up kit, after which quantification was performed by Qubit and quality was checked on an Agilent 2100 Bioanalyzer. Sequencing of the libraries was done on an Illumina MiSeq with 600-cycle, single-indexed, paired-end runs. The authors' pipeline ran thus. MiXCR version 2.1.12, together with the default MiXCR reference library, was used to align and assemble the TRB reads. Each unique CDR3 nucleotide sequence defined a clone, and only productive sequences with at least two reads were analysed. Repertoire diversity was assessed by alpha-parameterized diversity profiles (alpha 0 to 5), including Shannon (alpha 1) and Simpson (alpha 2) indices, computed with an R script. The tcR package was used to compute combinatorial TRB VJ usage, and cohorts were compared on this usage by principal component analysis with ade4. GLIPH clustering of TCRbeta CDR3s was carried out on cohort pairs matched by age and read depth, and cluster frequencies were compared by Wilcoxon test. With the reads reprocessed by TCRdb, a single entry stands for each CDR3 protein sequence and no DNA is reported. These V and J calls are TCRdb output, not the study's own analysis. This specimen's table enumerates some 3,900 distinct CDR3 sequences. Around a quarter of the sample is in the top ten clones.

This TCR was recovered from a human donor with an autoimmune cytopenia or autoimmune hepatitis (not recorded which). What was sequenced was peripheral blood. The receptor chain draws on TRBV19 and TRBJ2-1; TCRdb proposes TRBD1, but this gene call is untestable without DNA. This receptor has the CDR3 CASSMTSGTISGEQFF.